A single sample is the source of the 14 T cell receptor beta chains below, sequenced in a study. TCRdb ran MiXCR on the 5' RACE reads and lists one entry per CDR3 protein. The sample has roughly 40,000 distinct CDR3 sequences, approximately 20% seen once. Source material: naive CD4+ T cells sorted from a lymph node. Documented subset: naive CD4+ T cells, CD4+CD45RA+CD25-. All receptors come from a female donor with breast cancer.

This clonotype has just one count. With a much larger clone just one base away, this may be a read error. The J gene is TRBJ2-7, the V gene TRBV7-2; TRBD2 aligns across 9 bases. Germline V lookup: CDR1 SGHTA, CDR2 FQGNSA. This CDR3 region has 14 residues. The CDR3: CAGSLVRGRGEQYF. Here the CDR3 DNA reads TGTGCCGGCAGCTTAGTACGCGGGAGGGGCGAGCAGTACTTC.

This clonotype was seen at least ten times. This chain joins TRBV20-1 and TRBJ2-5; perhaps TRBD2 as D (5 bases). V was shortened by 6 bases and J by 5 bases, with 16 bases between the two germline ends. The CDR3 spans 13 residues. Germline V gives CDR1 DFQATT, CDR2 SNEGSKA (reference sequence). In DNA, the CDR3 is TGCAGTGCGCCCCCGGGAAGGTTGGAGACCCAGTACTTC. Translated, it gives CSAPPGRLETQYF.

The sample holds a few counts of this clonotype. The chain is built from TRBV2 and TRBJ2-1; 9 bases map to TRBD2. V was pared by 4 bases and J by 13 bases, with 5 bases of the junction left unmatched. The CDR3 is made up of 12 amino acids. Germline assignment: CDR1 SNHLY and CDR2 FYNNEI. Written as DNA, the CDR3 is TGTGCCAGCAGTGCATATAGCGGGAGTCAGTTCTTC. The encoded protein is CASSAYSGSQFF.

This clonotype was recorded at least ten times. The rearrangement uses TRBV3-1 and TRBJ1-2; 9 nucleotides match TRBD1. Germline V gene lookup returns CDR1 LGHDT and CDR2 YNNKEL (reference sequence). V shed 4 bases and J 0 bases; nucleotides not matched to a gene: 12. The CDR3 has 18 amino acids. CDR3 sequence: CASSPSRDRVWANYGYTF. The CDR3 DNA is TGTGCCAGCAGCCCCTCCCGGGACAGGGTTTGGGCTAACTATGGCTACACCTTC.

The chain carries TRBV7-2 and TRBJ2-7; 10 positions match TRBD1. Germline values: CDR1 SGHTA, CDR2 FQGNSA. The CDR3 contains 16 residues. V shed 1 base and J 5 bases; nucleotides not matched to a gene: 8. This CDR3 reads CASSLELDRGYHEQYF. The CDR3 DNA reads TGTGCCAGCAGCTTAGAATTGGACAGGGGGTACCACGAGCAGTACTTC.

V gene TRBV29-1 combines with J gene TRBJ2-2, with 15 bases lining up with TRBD2. CDR3 length: 17 amino acids. CDR1 is SQVTM and CDR2 is ANQGSEA in the germline V gene. After removal of 6 bases from V and 6 bases from J, the junction contained 11 bases not matched to a gene. The CDR3, as DNA: TGCAGCGTGGATCCGGGACTAGCGGGGGGAGGCGCCGGGGAGCTGTTTTTT. This sequence encodes CSVDPGLAGGGAGELFF.

The sample holds a few counts of this clonotype. In DNA form, the CDR3 reads TGTGCCAGCAGCCAATACGGCACAGATACGCAGTATTTT. As protein: CASSQYGTDTQYF. This sequence joins TRBV3-1 and TRBJ2-3; D unresolved. The CDR3 has 13 amino acids. V lost 2 bases and J 1 base, leaving 4 bases between the germline ends. Germline V gives CDR1 LGHDT, CDR2 YNNKEL (reference sequence).

This clonotype was detected many times. This rearrangement joins TRBV7-9 to TRBJ2-3; D is unclear. This CDR3 spans 12 amino acids. The germline V and J ends were trimmed by 6 bases and 7 bases, with 11 bases remaining between them. Looked up from germline, CDR1 is SEHNR and CDR2 is FQNEAQ (reference sequence). Written as DNA, the CDR3 is TGTGCCAGCAGTTTCGAAAAGTATACGCAGTATTTT. Translating it yields CASSFEKYTQYF.

The sample holds many counts of this clonotype. V is TRBV6-2 or TRBV6-3 and J is TRBJ2-4; perhaps TRBD2 as D (5 bases). Germline loops: CDR1 MNHEY, CDR2 SVGEGT. This CDR3 has 14 amino acids. The V end was cut by 11 bases, the J end by 0 bases, with 14 bases between. CDR3 in DNA: TGTGCCCTTTATAGGACTCTAGCCAAAAACATTCAGTACTTC. It codes for CALYRTLAKNIQYF.

In its sample, this clonotype was seen a few times. The chain recombines TRBV28 with TRBJ1-6; no clear D. CDR1 and CDR2 from the germline V gene are MDHEN and SYDVKM. The CDR3 sequence is 16 residues long. The V gene lost 10 bases and the J gene lost 0 bases, with 16 bases spanning the gap. The CDR3 loop is CATCCRVDSYNSPLHF. The CDR3 DNA sequence: TGTGCCACCTGCTGTCGAGTAGACTCCTATAATTCACCCCTCCACTTT. Based on the CDR3 plus reference TRBV28 and TRBJ1-6, the full variable domain is DVKVTQSSRYLVKRTGEKVFLECVQDMDHENMFWYRQDPGLGLRLIYFSYDVKMKEKGDIPEGYSVSREKKERFSLILESASTNQTSMYLCATCCRVDSYNSPLHFGNGTRLTVT.

As to this clonotype: Just one base apart from a much larger clone, this may be a read error. Likely a read error: the CDR3 ends without its conserved phenylalanine or tryptophan. The rearrangement joins TRBV6-6 to TRBJ2-7, with D perhaps being TRBD1 or TRBD2 (7 bases each). This CDR3 has 14 amino acids. Trimming removed 8 bases at V and 3 bases at J, with 17 bases between. The germline V gene has CDR1 MNHNY and CDR2 SVGAGI (reference sequence). CDR3 loop: CASGRGGRNYEQYL. CDR3 DNA: TGTGCCAGCGGCAGGGGGGGCCGCAACTACGAGCAGTACCTC.

The sample holds many counts of this clonotype. This chain uses TRBV6-5 with TRBJ1-1; D gene uncertain. CDR3 size: 14 residues. Germline CDR1 and CDR2: MNHEY and SVGAGI. With 4 bases removed from V and 1 base from J, the gap between germline ends came to 10 bases. The CDR3 protein is CASSSPSRNTEAFF. The DNA of the CDR3 is TGTGCCAGCAGTTCACCAAGCAGGAACACTGAAGCTTTCTTT.

The table lists this clonotype with many counts. Here the CDR3 reads CASSPRGQPTEAFF. CDR3 DNA sequence: TGTGCCAGCTCTCCCCGGGGACAGCCCACTGAAGCTTTCTTT. V gene TRBV6-6 combines with J gene TRBJ1-1; the match to TRBD1 covers 7 bases. J gave up 4 bases and V 8 bases, and 10 bases lay outside the gene matches. The CDR3 sequence is 14 residues long. Germline V gives CDR1 MNHNY, CDR2 SVGAGI (reference sequence).

For the CDR3, the DNA is TGTGCCAGCAGCCCAGGGGGCCGGGAGCTGTTTTTT. It encodes CASSPGGRELFF. The chain recombines TRBV3-1 with TRBJ2-2; TRBD1 matches at 8 bases. CDR1 is LGHDT, CDR2 YNNKEL, per germline (reference sequence). This CDR3 has 12 amino acids. Trimming cost V 4 bases and J 9 bases; bases outside gene matches: 1. The full variable domain, its missing parts supplied by reference TRBV3-1 and TRBJ2-2, is DTAVSQTPKYLVTQMGNDKSIKCEQNLGHDTMYWYKQDSKKFLKIMFSYNNKELIINETVPNRFSPKSPDKAHLNLHINSLELGDSAVYFCASSPGGRELFFGEGSRLTVL.